Listed below are T cell receptor beta chains from one sample, sequenced in a study of blood T cell repertoires in COVID-19. Profiled with immunoSEQ multiplex PCR; TCRdb holds only in-frame clones, not every one. This sample carries around 56,000 clones, about 90% of them seen once, and the ten largest clones take about 18%. Sequenced input: peripheral blood. The receptors shown here come from a human donor in a cohort sampled during active COVID-19. Each CDR3 is given with its conserved first and last residue. Each record gives: J gene, V gene, D gene, CDR3 protein. A D gene is named only where the DNA matches it firmly.

j_call: TRBJ1-3
v_call: TRBV6-6
d_call: .
cdr3_aa: CASGGLSSGNTIYF

j_call: TRBJ2-7
v_call: TRBV19
d_call: TRBD1
cdr3_aa: CASSIRPGGVFGEQYF

j_call: TRBJ2-1
v_call: TRBV7-9
d_call: TRBD2
cdr3_aa: CASSRSTGLAGGKTKEQFF

j_call: TRBJ2-7
v_call: TRBV7-9
d_call: TRBD1
cdr3_aa: CASSREDRVHEQYF

j_call: TRBJ1-2
v_call: TRBV18
d_call: .
cdr3_aa: CASSLNSPGGPEYGYTF

j_call: TRBJ1-1
v_call: TRBV7-9
d_call: .
cdr3_aa: CASSLTGLTEAFF

j_call: TRBJ2-3
v_call: TRBV9
d_call: TRBD1
cdr3_aa: CASSARPDRAYTQYF

j_call: TRBJ2-1
v_call: TRBV19
d_call: .
cdr3_aa: CASSVQGNEQFF

j_call: TRBJ2-2
v_call: TRBV9
d_call: .
cdr3_aa: CASSVEERIYTGELFF

j_call: TRBJ1-4
v_call: TRBV19
d_call: .
cdr3_aa: CASSPGDLTNEKLFF

j_call: TRBJ1-2
v_call: TRBV9
d_call: .
cdr3_aa: CASSVGQFPYGYTF

j_call: TRBJ2-5
v_call: TRBV19
d_call: TRBD2
cdr3_aa: CASSMEGSSGPTTQYF

j_call: TRBJ1-2
v_call: TRBV27
d_call: .
cdr3_aa: CASSLYPDRNYGYTF

j_call: TRBJ2-3
v_call: TRBV6-6
d_call: TRBD1
cdr3_aa: CASGTGGHSSTDTQYF

j_call: TRBJ1-6
v_call: TRBV6-5
d_call: TRBD1
cdr3_aa: CASTDRENSPLHF

j_call: TRBJ2-2
v_call: TRBV6-2/TRBV6-3
d_call: .
cdr3_aa: CASSHGPLGAGELFF

j_call: TRBJ1-5
v_call: TRBV6-5
d_call: .
cdr3_aa: CASSSGYSNQPQHF

j_call: TRBJ2-7
v_call: TRBV4-3
d_call: .
cdr3_aa: CASSQAQGYEQYF

j_call: TRBJ1-6
v_call: TRBV12-5
d_call: .
cdr3_aa: CASGLGAGSPLHF

j_call: TRBJ1-2
v_call: TRBV4-1
d_call: .
cdr3_aa: CASSQDSIPSLNYGYTF

j_call: TRBJ2-1
v_call: TRBV9
d_call: TRBD2
cdr3_aa: CASSPRGSGGANEQFF

j_call: TRBJ2-3
v_call: TRBV7-9
d_call: TRBD2
cdr3_aa: CASTPGSGVTDTQYF

j_call: TRBJ2-1
v_call: TRBV4-2
d_call: .
cdr3_aa: CASSQDGLSYNEQFF

j_call: TRBJ2-1
v_call: TRBV19
d_call: .
cdr3_aa: CASGGGGGKAYNEQFF

j_call: TRBJ1-5
v_call: TRBV4-1
d_call: TRBD1
cdr3_aa: CASSLTDRGNQPQHF

j_call: TRBJ2-3
v_call: TRBV25-1
d_call: .
cdr3_aa: CASSEVGVTASTDTQYF

j_call: TRBJ1-2
v_call: TRBV7-9
d_call: TRBD1
cdr3_aa: CASSSTGGAHYGYTF

j_call: TRBJ1-1
v_call: TRBV10-3
d_call: .
cdr3_aa: CAISDFVRGTEAFF

j_call: TRBJ2-1
v_call: TRBV19
d_call: .
cdr3_aa: CASTRGGSYNEQFF

j_call: TRBJ2-5
v_call: TRBV5-1
d_call: .
cdr3_aa: CASRGTIQETQYF

j_call: TRBJ2-2
v_call: TRBV5-1
d_call: .
cdr3_aa: CASSLGDRNTGELFF

j_call: TRBJ1-2
v_call: TRBV27
d_call: TRBD1
cdr3_aa: CATGRTGGLSYGYTF

j_call: TRBJ2-3
v_call: TRBV9
d_call: .
cdr3_aa: CASSAGDRLVSDTQYF

j_call: TRBJ2-5
v_call: TRBV14
d_call: .
cdr3_aa: CASSQIGNQETQYF

j_call: TRBJ1-1
v_call: TRBV11-2
d_call: .
cdr3_aa: CASSLDSYGGTEAFF

j_call: TRBJ2-7
v_call: TRBV3-1/TRBV3-2
d_call: TRBD2
cdr3_aa: CASSQAQRGPYEQYF

j_call: TRBJ2-7
v_call: TRBV5-1
d_call: .
cdr3_aa: CASRDMASYEQYF

j_call: TRBJ2-3
v_call: TRBV7-9
d_call: TRBD2
cdr3_aa: CASSSTAGTDTQYF

j_call: TRBJ1-5
v_call: TRBV5-8
d_call: .
cdr3_aa: CASSVNTNQPQHF

j_call: TRBJ1-1
v_call: TRBV10-3
d_call: .
cdr3_aa: CAISSQPGSEAFF

j_call: TRBJ1-2
v_call: TRBV25-1
d_call: TRBD1
cdr3_aa: CASSEGQGVGNYGYTF

j_call: TRBJ2-2
v_call: TRBV21-1
d_call: .
cdr3_aa: CASSTYGSGAKNTGELFF

j_call: TRBJ1-5
v_call: TRBV7-9
d_call: .
cdr3_aa: CASSPGANLQPQHF

j_call: TRBJ1-1
v_call: TRBV5-1
d_call: TRBD1
cdr3_aa: CASSVYRGGAEAFF

j_call: TRBJ2-3
v_call: TRBV4-3
d_call: .
cdr3_aa: CASSQGHYGLDTQYF

j_call: TRBJ2-1
v_call: TRBV11-3
d_call: TRBD2
cdr3_aa: CASSPRGSGDYNGQFF

j_call: TRBJ2-7
v_call: TRBV6-2/TRBV6-3
d_call: TRBD2
cdr3_aa: CASSRGLAYEQYF

j_call: TRBJ1-5
v_call: TRBV19
d_call: .
cdr3_aa: CASSSDSWANQPQHF

j_call: TRBJ1-2
v_call: TRBV10-3
d_call: TRBD1
cdr3_aa: CANGQGLNYGYTF